A selection of T cell receptor beta chains follows, all from one sample in a study of blood T cell repertoires in COVID-19. The repertoire was sequenced with immunoSEQ multiplex PCR; TCRdb's copy has only in-frame clones and lacks some. The data show over 200,000 clones, about 83% seen once. The sequenced material came from peripheral blood. The receptors shown here come from a man of 80 years or more with acute or convalescent COVID-19. Each CDR3 is given with its conserved first and last residue. D genes are given only for firm matches. Clone size is not always given. Where it is, it says once, few, many or a class for expanded clones.

v_gene: TRBV7-9
abundance: .
j_gene: TRBJ2-3
len: 16
d_gene: .
CDR3nt: TGTGCCGGCAGCGAGAGACTAGTTTCTAGCACAGATACGCAGTATTTT
CDR3aa: CAGSERLVSSTDTQYF

v_gene: TRBV3-1/TRBV3-2
abundance: once
j_gene: TRBJ2-1
len: 16
d_gene: .
CDR3nt: TGTGCCAGCAGCCCTGGGGACGGCGGGATCTACAATGAGCAGTTCTTC
CDR3aa: CASSPGDGGIYNEQFF

v_gene: TRBV9
abundance: .
j_gene: TRBJ2-3
len: 13
d_gene: .
CDR3nt: TGTGCCAGCAGCGTAGGGGGGCTTGATACGCAGTATTTT
CDR3aa: CASSVGGLDTQYF

v_gene: TRBV7-2
abundance: .
j_gene: TRBJ2-2
len: 15
d_gene: TRBD1
CDR3nt: TGTGCCAGCAGCCAGGGGACAGGGAGAACCGGGGAGCTGTTTTTT
CDR3aa: CASSQGTGRTGELFF

v_gene: TRBV7-2
abundance: few
j_gene: TRBJ2-5
len: 15
d_gene: TRBD2
CDR3nt: TGTGCCAGCAGCACCCCACTAGCGGGGGCAGAGACCCAGTACTTC
CDR3aa: CASSTPLAGAETQYF

v_gene: TRBV3-1/TRBV3-2
abundance: .
j_gene: TRBJ2-1
len: 16
d_gene: TRBD2
CDR3nt: TGTGCCAGCAGCCTTCGGGGGACTAGCAGATACAATGAGCAGTTCTTC
CDR3aa: CASSLRGTSRYNEQFF

v_gene: TRBV29-1
abundance: .
j_gene: TRBJ2-1
len: 15
d_gene: TRBD1
CDR3nt: TGCAGCGTTGAGGGGGACAGGGCCGTCTACAATGAGCAGTTCTTC
CDR3aa: CSVEGDRAVYNEQFF

v_gene: TRBV7-9
abundance: .
j_gene: TRBJ1-1
len: 14
d_gene: .
CDR3nt: TGTGCCAGCAGCCAATCGCGGATGAACACTGAAGCTTTCTTT
CDR3aa: CASSQSRMNTEAFF

v_gene: TRBV2
abundance: .
j_gene: TRBJ2-3
len: 15
d_gene: TRBD1
CDR3nt: TGTGCCAGCAGGCCCGGGACAGGGAAGGCAGATACGCAGTATTTT
CDR3aa: CASRPGTGKADTQYF

v_gene: TRBV5-1
abundance: .
j_gene: TRBJ2-5
len: 13
d_gene: .
CDR3nt: TGCGCCAGCAGGTCTAGCCCCGGGGAGACCCAGTACTTC
CDR3aa: CASRSSPGETQYF

v_gene: TRBV14
abundance: .
j_gene: TRBJ1-6
len: 14
d_gene: .
CDR3nt: TGTGCCAGCAGCCAAGTCGCAGGAAATTCACCCCTCCACTTT
CDR3aa: CASSQVAGNSPLHF

v_gene: TRBV19
abundance: .
j_gene: TRBJ2-1
len: 16
d_gene: TRBD2
CDR3nt: TGTGCCAGTAGTACCTATTCTAGCGGGTCCTACAATGAGCAGTTCTTC
CDR3aa: CASSTYSSGSYNEQFF

v_gene: TRBV28
abundance: .
j_gene: TRBJ1-4
len: 11
d_gene: .
CDR3nt: TGTGCCAGCAGCCGGGAGGAAAAACTGTTTTTT
CDR3aa: CASSREEKLFF

v_gene: TRBV19
abundance: few
j_gene: TRBJ2-5
len: 14
d_gene: .
CDR3nt: TGTGCCAGTAGTATAGGTCAGGGATGGGAGACCCAGTACTTC
CDR3aa: CASSIGQGWETQYF

v_gene: TRBV5-4
abundance: few
j_gene: TRBJ2-5
len: 16
d_gene: TRBD1
CDR3nt: TGTGCCAGCAGCGCCGGGGACAGGGGATTTACAGAGACCCAGTACTTC
CDR3aa: CASSAGDRGFTETQYF

v_gene: TRBV18
abundance: few
j_gene: TRBJ2-7
len: 14
d_gene: TRBD1
CDR3nt: TGTGCCAGCTCGTCGACAGGGCTCTCCTACGAGCAGTACTTC
CDR3aa: CASSSTGLSYEQYF